The T cell receptor (beta chain) described here comes from a study of T-cell reconstitution after alpha-beta-depleted transplantation in children. The study, taken as a whole, reports: One year after transplant, T-cell counts and diversity came mostly from newly produced T cells.

Molecular barcoding with unique molecular identifiers was used for the TCRbeta library. MiXCR, applied by TCRdb to the PCR reads, yields one record per CDR3 protein. The sample gives around 580,000 distinct CDR3 sequences, approximately 22% of which show up once; roughly 13% is in the top ten. There are many counts of this clonotype. Its antigen is currently unknown. Germline-derived CDR1 and CDR2 are MNHNS and SASEGT. Deletions cut 6 bases from V and 3 bases from J, with 11 bases between. The CDR3 covers 13 residues. This sequence joins TRBV6-1 and TRBJ1-2; unclear D gene. The starting material was PBMCs, mostly from graft donor cells, obtained 360 days after TCRalphabeta/CD19-depleted stem cell transplant. The source is a boy under two years old who had a stem cell transplant for acute myeloid leukemia, so the T cells may come from the graft donor. The CDR3 sequence is CASRFDRDYGYTF. The CDR3 DNA sequence: TGTGCCAGCAGGTTCGATAGAGACTATGGCTACACCTTC.